This TCR beta chain derives from a study of response to subunit inactivated influenza vaccine. This CDR3 spans 16 amino acids. Germline-derived CDR1 and CDR2 are SEHNR and FQNEAQ (reference sequence). Trimming cost V 4 bases and J 2 bases, with 14 bases left between them. MiXCR, applied by TCRdb to the RT-PCR reads, yields one record per CDR3 protein. Of 500,000 to 600,000 distinct CDR3 sequences in the sample, 11% were seen once. Many counts were recorded for this clonotype. The same sample was also used in a study of T cells expressing NK-cell markers. From that paper: Beta-chain TCR cDNA was generated via 5'RACE template switching with UMIs. Out of eight donors sequenced, seven tested HCMV-seropositive and the remaining one seronegative.

The sequences come from PBMCs from blood, collected on the day of vaccination. The chain uses TRBV7-9 and TRBJ2-2, with D perhaps TRBD2 (7 bases). This TCR was recovered from a middle-aged man who received an inactivated influenza vaccine. The CDR3 protein is CASSSRGGSNTGELFF. CDR3 sequence (DNA): TGTGCCAGCAGCTCAAGGGGGGGATCTAACACCGGGGAGCTGTTTTTT.